The 25 T cell receptor beta chains presented below share a single source sample, sequenced in a study of cytomegalovirus exposure and HLA in healthy donors. Researchers ran the PCR with 60 Vbeta and 13 Jbeta primers. Data came from immunoSEQ multiplex PCR; TCRdb stores just in-frame clones and leaves some out. This repertoire shows tens of thousands of clones, 70% to 80% found once; its top ten account for 8% to 9%. Specimen: PBMCs. These receptors originate from a woman aged 30 to 39 in good health and CMV-seropositive.

This clone was seen a few times. The genes are TRBV11-2 and TRBJ2-7; weak D call: TRBD1 (5 bases). V lost 5 bases and J 2 bases, leaving 16 bases between the germline ends. CDR3 length: 15 residues. Germline CDR1 is SGHAT and CDR2 is FQNNGV. The chain's CDR3 is CASSPRLQGAYEQYF. CDR3 sequence (DNA): TGTGCCAGCAGCCCCCGACTCCAAGGGGCCTACGAGCAGTACTTC.

The genes are TRBV5-6 and TRBJ1-2; D is unclear. V dropped 5 bases and J dropped 4 bases, with 15 bases sitting between them. The CDR3 sequence is 14 residues long. In germline, CDR1 is SGHDT, CDR2 YYEEEE. The CDR3 reads CASRTQQSLYGYTF. CDR3 in DNA: TGTGCCAGCAGAACCCAACAGAGTCTCTATGGCTACACCTTC.

This chain connects TRBV15 to TRBJ1-4, with D hard to call. Trimming took off 2 bases at V and 3 bases at J, with 16 bases between the two ends. Germline V gene lookup returns CDR1 LNHNV and CDR2 YYDKDF (reference sequence). This CDR3 has 17 amino acids. The CDR3 DNA reads TGTGCCACCAGCAGAAACCCGTTTAGCTTCTCTAATGAAAAACTGTTTTTT. Its protein is CATSRNPFSFSNEKLFF.

This clone appeared once. The V gene is TRBV18, the J gene TRBJ2-7; D perhaps matches TRBD2 (5 bases). The CDR3 is 17 residues long. The germline V and J ends were trimmed by 8 bases and 1 base, with 24 bases remaining between them. Per germline, CDR1 KGHSH and CDR2 LQKENI. The CDR3 nucleotides read TGTGCCAGCGCAGGCAACGGGGATGCAAGCATATCCTACGAGCAGTACTTC. Its translation is CASAGNGDASISYEQYF.

About this clone: Relative to the germline gene, one junction end is altered; a read error may explain this. This chain joins TRBV5-1 and TRBJ2-1; weak D call: TRBD1 (6 bases). Germline-derived CDR1 and CDR2 are SGHRS and YFSETQ. This CDR3 is built from 14 residues. The CDR3 spells CASRLGDMYNEQFF. DNA for the CDR3: TGCGCCAGCAGGTTGGGGGACATGTACAATGAGCAGTTCTTC.

On this clone itself: A read error may account for a junction end that differs from germline. The genes are TRBV2 and TRBJ2-3; TRBD1 aligns across 8 bases. This CDR3 spans 16 amino acids. Germline CDR1 is SNHLY and CDR2 is FYNNEI. CDR3 in amino acids: CARSEPGQELWDTQYF. CDR3 sequence (DNA): TGTGCCCGCAGTGAGCCGGGACAGGAGCTTTGGGATACGCAGTATTTT.

The chain combines TRBV27 with TRBJ2-2; TRBD1 might be the D (5 bases). Trimming cost V 5 bases and J 5 bases, with 18 bases left between them. The CDR3 consists of 16 residues. CDR1 and CDR2 (germline): MNHEY, SMNVEV (reference sequence). The CDR3 region is CASSPGGAGWTGELFF. As DNA, the CDR3 is TGTGCCAGCAGTCCGGGTGGCGCAGGGTGGACCGGGGAGCTGTTTTTT.

The chain combines TRBV7-2 with TRBJ1-1; D is unresolved. Germline loops: CDR1 SGHTA, CDR2 FQGNSA. The CDR3 sequence is 13 residues long. V dropped 1 base and J dropped 12 bases, with 15 bases sitting between them. This chain's CDR3 is CASSLDSTPRSFF. CDR3 sequence (DNA): TGTGCCAGCAGCTTAGATAGCACCCCACGGTCTTTCTTT.

The rearrangement joins TRBV6-1 to TRBJ1-1, with D possibly matching TRBD1 (5 bases). Trimming cost V 3 bases and J 5 bases, with 13 bases left between them. CDR3 length equals 14 residues. Germline loops: CDR1 MNHNS, CDR2 SASEGT. DNA for the CDR3: TGTGCCAGCAGTGACCCCTTGCAGGGAACTGAAGCTTTCTTT. This codes for CASSDPLQGTEAFF.

The gene calls are TRBV7-3 and TRBJ2-1; D might be TRBD1 (5 bases). Looked up from germline, CDR1 is SGHTA and CDR2 is FQGTGA. Trimming stripped 4 bases from V and 7 bases from J, with 11 bases between. This CDR3 comprises 13 residues. CDR3 nucleotide sequence: TGTGCCAGCAGCTCAACCACAGGTAATGAGCAGTTCTTC. Amino acids: CASSSTTGNEQFF.

The J gene is TRBJ2-7, the V gene TRBV6-5; 11 bases align to TRBD2. Losses at the gene ends were 6 bases for V and 3 bases for J; bases not matched to a gene: 7. Germline V gene data show CDR1 as MNHEY and CDR2 as SVGAGI. The CDR3 runs to 15 residues. The CDR3 coding sequence is TGTGCCAGCAGGCCCGGGACTAGCGGTATCTACGAGCAGTACTTC. It is translated as CASRPGTSGIYEQYF.

The table lists this clone with a few counts. The chain combines TRBV18 with TRBJ2-5; D not resolved. This CDR3 contains 17 residues. The V gene's germline CDR1 is KGHSH and CDR2 LQKENI. V was pared by 6 bases and J by 3 bases, with 23 bases between. CDR3 DNA: TGTGCCAGCTCCCTCGTCGTTCAGAACAGCAGGAAAGAGACCCAGTACTTC. It is translated as CASSLVVQNSRKETQYF.

The chain joins TRBV19 to TRBJ1-5; D gene ambiguous. This CDR3 spans 15 amino acids. Germline loops: CDR1 LNHDA, CDR2 SQIVND (reference sequence). The V end lost 4 bases, the J end lost 2 bases, and 12 bases lay between the germline ends. The CDR3 region has the DNA TGTGCCAGTAGTACCCGGGAAGGCGGCAATCAGCCCCAGCATTTT. This encodes CASSTREGGNQPQHF.

The rearrangement uses TRBV6-1 and TRBJ1-5, with a weak D call TRBD1 (6 bases). Trimming cost V 4 bases and J 1 base, with 14 bases left between them. Germline lookup yields CDR1 MNHNS and CDR2 SASEGT. This CDR3 comprises 16 residues. CDR3 sequence (DNA): TGTGCCAGCAGTGTGTGGGGGCAAGGGAGCAATCAGCCCCAGCATTTT. It specifies CASSVWGQGSNQPQHF.

V and J are TRBV10-3 and TRBJ1-1, with TRBD1 as a possible D gene (6 bases). This CDR3 comprises 13 residues. Trimming removed 6 bases from V and 2 bases from J, with 10 bases in between. CDR1 is ENHRY and CDR2 is SYGVKD in the germline V gene. This CDR3 is CAIRGARNTEAFF. The CDR3 DNA reads as TGTGCCATCAGGGGGGCCAGAAACACTGAAGCTTTCTTT.

For this clone: At one of its ends the junction is not consistent with the germline gene, which may arise from a read error. The chain couples TRBV6-6 to TRBJ2-1, with 12 positions matching TRBD2. The germline CDR1 and CDR2 sequences are MNHNY and SVGAGI (reference sequence). This CDR3 spans 15 amino acids. The CDR3 coding sequence is TGTGCCAGCAGCCTTACTAGCGGGGGGTACAGTGAGCAGTTCTTC. Translated: CASSLTSGGYSEQFF.

Concerning this clone: Other DNA variants within this sample encode the same CDR3. This chain links TRBV9 with TRBJ2-7; D unclear. CDR3 length equals 14 residues. Germline assignment: CDR1 SGDLS and CDR2 YYNGEE. V lost 0 bases, J lost 0 bases, and 7 bases lay in between. The CDR3 DNA follows: TGTGCCAGCAGCGTAGGGTCAGGCTCCTACGAGCAGTACTTC. Its translation: CASSVGSGSYEQYF.

The chain couples TRBV9 to TRBJ1-4, with D unresolved. CDR3 length equals 15 residues. CDR1 and CDR2 (germline): SGDLS, YYNGEE. V was trimmed by 4 bases and J by 7 bases, leaving 17 bases between them. CDR3: CASSPRTGGSEKLFF. The CDR3, as DNA: TGTGCCAGCAGCCCGCGGACTGGCGGGAGTGAAAAACTGTTTTTT.

This chain links TRBV6-1 with TRBJ2-7; D unresolved. Germline V gives CDR1 MNHNS, CDR2 SASEGT. Trimming stripped 0 bases from V and 6 bases from J, with 15 bases between. The CDR3 spans 15 residues. The CDR3 sequence is CASSEALYSGREQYF. CDR3 sequence (DNA): TGTGCCAGCAGTGAAGCGCTGTACTCAGGTCGCGAGCAGTACTTC.

The chain recombines TRBV27 with TRBJ1-1, with 7 bases matching TRBD1. Germline trimming cut 4 bases from V and 1 base from J; bases unmatched to any gene: 9. The CDR3 loop spans 16 amino acids. Germline loops: CDR1 MNHEY, CDR2 SMNVEV (reference sequence). CDR3 nucleotide sequence: TGTGCCAGCAGTTCCGAGACAGGGAGGCCGAACACTGAAGCTTTCTTT. Its protein product is CASSSETGRPNTEAFF.

This clone showed up just a few times. This chain's CDR3 is CASSLERRDRRDTQYF. CDR3 DNA: TGTGCCAGCAGCTTAGAAAGGCGGGACAGGAGAGATACGCAGTATTTT. The rearrangement uses TRBV7-9 and TRBJ2-3, with 8 bases fitting TRBD1. Per the germline V gene, CDR1 is SEHNR and CDR2 is FQNEAQ (reference sequence). This CDR3 region has 16 residues. V was pared by 1 base and J by 5 bases, with 8 bases of the junction left unmatched.

The chain employs TRBV27 and TRBJ1-4, with 11 positions matching TRBD1. Trimming at V came to 5 bases and at J to 1 base, leaving 3 bases not matched to a gene. Germline assignment: CDR1 MNHEY and CDR2 SMNVEV (reference sequence). The CDR3 runs 16 residues. Written as DNA, the CDR3 is TGTGCCAGCAGTCATGGGACAGGGGGAACTAATGAAAAACTGTTTTTT. Residues: CASSHGTGGTNEKLFF.

The chain employs TRBV7-3 and TRBJ2-3, with 9 bases fitting TRBD1. J lost 7 bases, V lost 5 bases, and 7 bases had no gene match. Germline CDR1 is SGHTA and CDR2 is FQGTGA. The CDR3 length is 14 residues. The CDR3 protein is CASSPGQGPHTQYF. The CDR3 DNA reads as TGTGCCAGCAGCCCGGGACAGGGACCACATACGCAGTATTTT.

The chain has TRBV6-1 and TRBJ2-7; D gene unclear. The length of the CDR3 is 13 residues. The V end lost 3 bases, the J end lost 2 bases, and 8 bases lay between the germline ends. Germline-derived CDR1 and CDR2 are MNHNS and SASEGT. In DNA, the CDR3 is TGTGCCAGCAGTGACCTCAGGACCTACGAGCAGTACTTC. Protein sequence: CASSDLRTYEQYF.

The J gene is TRBJ2-5, the V gene TRBV4-2; the D is unclear. The CDR3 consists of 14 residues. The V end lost 1 base, the J end lost 1 base, and 7 bases lay between the germline ends. Germline lookup yields CDR1 LGHNA and CDR2 YNFKEQ. The CDR3 DNA is TGTGCCAGCAGCCAAGTGGCTAGCCAAGAGACCCAGTACTTC. The encoded protein is CASSQVASQETQYF.